The sequence of this T cell receptor (beta chain) was determined in a study of CD8 T cells in Susac syndrome. Study at large: Patients with Susac syndrome had blood drawn and were at that point therapy-naive, on corticosteroids, or on intravenous immunoglobulin alone.

RNA was extracted with the RNeasy kit, and a quantity of roughly 0.45 to 1 ug was reverse transcribed using random hexamers. MiXCR, run by TCRdb on the immunoSEQ multiplex PCR reads, gives a single entry per CDR3 protein. Of some 200,000 distinct CDR3 sequences detected, 90% to 95% appear once; the ten largest clones hold about 0.1%. The study sequenced TCR beta in blood CD8+ and CD4+ T cells. The CDR3 is 15 residues long. The germline V and J ends were trimmed by 2 bases and 5 bases, with 16 bases remaining between them. Germline CDR1 GTSNPN, CDR2 SVGIG (reference sequence). This TCR derives from a human donor with Susac syndrome. The sequencing sample was made of CD4+ T cells from PBMCs. The chain carries TRBV30 and TRBJ1-5; D is ambiguous. CDR3: CAWSRNTPTDQPQHF. CDR3 DNA sequence: TGTGCCTGGAGTCGCAATACACCGACCGATCAGCCCCAGCATTTT.